A single T cell receptor beta chain is shown here with its context. What it binds is unknown. This CDR3 has 18 residues. In germline, CDR1 is KGHDR, CDR2 SFDVKD. The V segment lost 4 bases and the J segment 5 bases; nucleotides outside the gene matches: 8. The sample belongs to a study of T cells in Graves' hyperthyroidism and ophthalmopathy. Study conclusions and caveats: Ophthalmopathy onset followed model prediction by a median approximately seven months.

It was RNA transcripts that yielded the amplified TCR beta CDR3 regions. The TCR CDR3 first-round RT-PCR relied on the HTBI primer set. One entry per CDR3 protein, called by TCRdb with MiXCR from the multiplex PCR reads. The sample lists some 560,000 distinct CDR3 sequences; around 16% were seen once. For the diagnoses, clinical symptoms, serum thyroxine and TRAb, thyroid ultrasound and orbital computed tomography were used. The origin of this receptor is a woman aged 30 to 39 with Graves' hyperthyroidism. The material sequenced was blood. This chain connects TRBV24-1 to TRBJ2-3; 16 bases line up with TRBD2. In nucleotides, the CDR3 is TGTGCCACCAGTGAACGGGGACTAGCGGGAGGGCTACGAGATACGCAGTATTTT. Amino acid sequence: CATSERGLAGGLRDTQYF.